Reported below is one T cell receptor (beta chain). Its antigen is still unknown. This record belongs to a study of T cell responses to AZD1222 COVID-19 vaccine. Sequencing used immunoSEQ multiplex PCR; TCRdb keeps in-frame clones, though not all of them. The repertoire holds some 83,000 clones, 75% to 90% seen once, with 5.5% in the top ten. Findings and caveats of the study: Spike-specific TCR repertoires showed rising breadth and depth after two AZD1222 doses.

The CDR3 loop spans 12 amino acids. CDR1 is PRHDT, CDR2 FYEKMQ, per germline (reference sequence). Deletions cut 6 bases from V and 9 bases from J, with 12 bases between. This rearrangement joins TRBV13 to TRBJ2-1, with D perhaps matching TRBD1 (5 bases). The input for sequencing was peripheral blood, taken 28 days after the second AZD1222 dose. The receptor was derived from an adult who received the AZD1222 COVID-19 vaccine. CDR3 region: CASRNQRGEQFF. The DNA for the CDR3 is TGTGCCAGCAGAAACCAAAGGGGTGAGCAGTTCTTC.